The entry below describes one TCR beta chain. TCRdb re-called the RACE reads through MiXCR, storing one row per CDR3 protein. The table lists roughly 380,000 distinct CDR3 sequences, roughly 5% of them singletons. The source of the sample is a study of human T cells and chemical hapten exposure. The time point denotes: pre-sensitization, week 0. Specified treatment: therapeutic diphenylcyclopropenone sensitization with weekly scalp DPC. This CDR3 contains 18 residues. V trimming: 0 bases; J trimming: 6 bases; junction bases outside the gene matches: 12. Per the germline V gene, CDR1 is SEHNR and CDR2 is FQNEAQ (reference sequence).

The clonotype originates from a woman between 50 and 59 years old with alopecia areata. Some clones in this sample may be carry-over from other donors' samples. The rearrangement links TRBV7-9 to TRBJ2-3; 10 bases map to TRBD1. The sample was whole blood, taken in connection with sensitization to the hapten diphenylcyclopropenone (DPC). Here the CDR3 DNA reads TGTGCCAGCAGCTTAGCGGGGGACAGGGGATGGAGATTTGATACGCAGTATTTT. It yields the protein CASSLAGDRGWRFDTQYF.